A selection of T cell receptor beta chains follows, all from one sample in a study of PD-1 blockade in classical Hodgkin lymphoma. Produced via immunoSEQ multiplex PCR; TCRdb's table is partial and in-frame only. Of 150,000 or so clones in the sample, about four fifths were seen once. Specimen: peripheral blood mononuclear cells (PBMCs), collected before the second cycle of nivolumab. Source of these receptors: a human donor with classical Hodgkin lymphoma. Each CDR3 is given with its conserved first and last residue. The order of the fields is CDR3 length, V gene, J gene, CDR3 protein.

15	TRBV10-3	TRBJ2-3	CAISERTGEADTQYF
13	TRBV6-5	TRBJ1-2	CASRITGASGYTF
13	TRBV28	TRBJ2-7	CASSPHPTYEQYF
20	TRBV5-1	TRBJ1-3	CASSLAVIVGYASSGNTIYF
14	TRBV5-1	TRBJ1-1	CASSSQGEGTEAFF
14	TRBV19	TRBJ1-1	CASSRNRRNTEAFF
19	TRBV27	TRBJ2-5	CASSFYPPGRGEYQETQYF
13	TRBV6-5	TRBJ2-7	CASKPTGNYEQYF
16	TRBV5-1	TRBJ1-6	CASSLKPGDGNSPLHF
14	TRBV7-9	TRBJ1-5	CASSLVGHNQPQHF
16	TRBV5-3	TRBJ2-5	CARSLWSRGKEETQYF
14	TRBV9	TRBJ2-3	CASSVGAGTDTQYF
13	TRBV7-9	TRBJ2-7	CASSQDRGSEQYF
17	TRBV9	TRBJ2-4	CASSAIQGGLAKNIQYF
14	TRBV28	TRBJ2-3	CASRFDRGADTQYF
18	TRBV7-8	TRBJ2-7	CASSLDRSGGTGTYEQYF
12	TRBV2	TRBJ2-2	CASSRSRGELFF
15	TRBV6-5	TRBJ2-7	CASRGTSGGSYEQYF
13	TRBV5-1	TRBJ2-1	CASSLGQYNEQFF
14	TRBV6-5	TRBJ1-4	CASKGQGLSEKLFF
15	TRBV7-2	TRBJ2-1	CASSLDSGPYNEQFF
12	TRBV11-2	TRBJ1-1	CASSIPLTEAFF
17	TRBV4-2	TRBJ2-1	CASSLGTSGSSYNEQFF
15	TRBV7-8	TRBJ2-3	CASSLVRGSADTQYF
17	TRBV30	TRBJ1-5	CAWSVLSRGTLNQPQHF
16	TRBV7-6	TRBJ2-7	CASSQNPVAGGYEQYF
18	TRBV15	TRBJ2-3	CATSRGTSGRRSADTQYF
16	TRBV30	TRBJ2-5	CAWSVLGRREVETQYF
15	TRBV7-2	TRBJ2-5	CASSGGGAGQETQYF
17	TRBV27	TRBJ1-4	CASSFSPWDRTNEKLFF
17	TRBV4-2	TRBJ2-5	CASSQERGGRVQETQYF
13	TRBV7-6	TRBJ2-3	CASSPDWTDTQYF
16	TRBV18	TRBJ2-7	CASREDLAGDPYEQYF
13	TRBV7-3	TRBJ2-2	CASSSPNTGELFF
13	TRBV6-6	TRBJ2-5	CASARLAQETQYF
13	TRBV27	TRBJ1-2	CASSTGTLRGYTF
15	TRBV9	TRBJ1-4	CASSVVGATNEKLFF
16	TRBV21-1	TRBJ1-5	CASSTNPGPHNQPQHF
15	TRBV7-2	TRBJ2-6	CASSLRSSGANVLTF
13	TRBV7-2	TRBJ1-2	CASGLGVDYGYTF
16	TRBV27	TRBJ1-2	CASSPHGGGIIGGYTF
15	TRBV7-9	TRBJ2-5	CASSYLGTAQETQYF
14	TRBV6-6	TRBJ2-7	CASSHRDWSDEQYF
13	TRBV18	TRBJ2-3	CASSPLGRDTQYF
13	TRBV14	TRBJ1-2	CASSQGFSAGYTF
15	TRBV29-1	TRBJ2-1	CSVPDVDLSYNEQFF
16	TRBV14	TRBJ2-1	CASSPLGTREPNEQFF
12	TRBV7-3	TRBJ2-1	CASSLQGDEQFF